These T cell receptor beta chains were read from a single sample in a study of T cell responses to AZD1222 COVID-19 vaccine. Measured with immunoSEQ multiplex PCR; TCRdb has only the in-frame clones, and not every one. Seen here are 90,000 to 120,000 clones, more than 75% observed once, and the top ten hold 3% to 3.5%. This sample comprised peripheral blood, obtained on day 0 of AZD1222 vaccination. Every receptor here comes from an adult in good health. Each CDR3 is given with its conserved first and last residue. D genes are given only for firm matches. Expanded clones are given a class, and other clones once, few, many or no size at all.

TRBD1 | TRBJ1-5 | . | TRBV7-2 | TGTGCCAGCAGCTCAAGGGACAGGGGGCATCAGCCCCAGCATTTT | CASSSRDRGHQPQHF
. | TRBJ1-3 | . | TRBV7-2 | TGTGCCAGCAGCTGGACCGACGGAAAGGGAAACACCATATATTTT | CASSWTDGKGNTIYF
. | TRBJ1-1 | . | TRBV28 | TGTGCCAGCAGGTGGGACCGTCGCTTGAACACTGAAGCTTTCTTT | CASRWDRRLNTEAFF
. | TRBJ1-2 | . | TRBV18 | TGTGCCAGCTCCCCGAATCGGGCGGACTATGGCTACACCTTC | CASSPNRADYGYTF
. | TRBJ2-4 | . | TRBV4-3 | TGCGCCAGCAGCCAAGCCCCTGGACCCGGGGGCATTCAGTACTTC | CASSQAPGPGGIQYF
. | TRBJ2-3 | . | TRBV4-1 | TGCGCCAGCAGCCAAGACCCCGCCGAGCATGGGGGCTTAGGCACAGATACGCAGTATTTT | CASSQDPAEHGGLGTDTQYF
. | TRBJ1-6 | . | TRBV2 | TGTGCCAGCAGTACCCGGACAGTCGATTCACCCCTCCACTTT | CASSTRTVDSPLHF
TRBD1 | TRBJ2-2 | . | TRBV7-3 | TGTGCCAGCAGCCCAGGGGGTCCCGGGGAGCTGTTTTTT | CASSPGGPGELFF
. | TRBJ1-6 | . | TRBV28 | TGTGCCAGCAGTTTATATTCTACTTGGGGGTCACCCCTCCACTTT | CASSLYSTWGSPLHF
. | TRBJ1-5 | . | TRBV12-3/TRBV12-4 | TGTGCCAGCCGGGACGTCTATCAGCCCCAGCATTTT | CASRDVYQPQHF
. | TRBJ2-2 | . | TRBV30 | TGTGCCTGTCGGGGGCCAGGCGCGACCACCGGGGAGCTGTTTTTT | CACRGPGATTGELFF
. | TRBJ2-3 | . | TRBV7-7 | TGTGCTAGCAGCCTAGGGTCCCGGGGGGCGGATACGCAGTATTTT | CASSLGSRGADTQYF
. | TRBJ1-3 | . | TRBV9 | TGTGCCAGCAGCGTAGCTATAGGGCGCGCTGGAAACACCATATATTTT | CASSVAIGRAGNTIYF
TRBD1 | TRBJ2-7 | . | TRBV7-8 | TGTGCCAGCAGCTTAGATTCCGGGACAGGGGTCGGCTACGAGCAGTACTTC | CASSLDSGTGVGYEQYF
. | TRBJ2-1 | . | TRBV4-1 | TGCGCCAGCAGCCAAGTAGAGGACAGAGCCTACAATGAGCAGTTCTTC | CASSQVEDRAYNEQFF
TRBD1 | TRBJ2-7 | . | TRBV5-1 | TGCGCCAGCAGCCCGACAGGGGACACCTACGAGCAGTACTTC | CASSPTGDTYEQYF
. | TRBJ1-2 | once | TRBV28 | TGTGCCAGCAGTTTACACAACCCCACCTTC | CASSLHNPTF
. | TRBJ2-7 | once | TRBV21-1 | TGTGCCAGCAGCAATGGGAGAGGGGGCTGCGAGCAGTACTTC | CASSNGRGGCEQYF
. | TRBJ2-7 | . | TRBV5-4 | TGTGCCAGCAGCCGATGGACGTCTGAGCAGTACTTC | CASSRWTSEQYF
. | TRBJ2-7 | . | TRBV6-2/TRBV6-3 | TGTGCCAGCAGTTACGGGGCGCTGGCCGAGCAGTACTTC | CASSYGALAEQYF
. | TRBJ1-2 | . | TRBV5-1 | TGCGCCAGCAGCCCCGACGGAATCTATGGCTACACCTTC | CASSPDGIYGYTF
. | TRBJ2-4 | . | TRBV19 | TGTGCCACCCCCCCGGGTTTCGGTTTCCAGTACTTC | CATPPGFGFQYF
. | TRBJ1-4 | few | TRBV2 | TGTGCCAGCGGGAGGCCGCAAACTAATGAAAAACTGTTTTTT | CASGRPQTNEKLFF
. | TRBJ1-2 | . | TRBV5-4 | TGTGCCAGCAGCTTGGGCGAGGGGCGGGTCTATGGCTACACCTTC | CASSLGEGRVYGYTF
. | TRBJ1-3 | . | TRBV6-5 | TGTGCCAGCGGCGGACAGCCTATCGGAAACACCATATATTTT | CASGGQPIGNTIYF
. | TRBJ2-1 | . | TRBV19 | TGTGCCACCCTCGGGCAGGGCAAGAAATACAATGAGCAGTTCTTC | CATLGQGKKYNEQFF
TRBD1 | TRBJ1-2 | . | TRBV29-1 | TGCAGCGTTGGTCGTACAGGGGGCGTCGACTATGGCTACACCTTC | CSVGRTGGVDYGYTF
. | TRBJ1-6 | . | TRBV12-3/TRBV12-4 | TGTGCCAGCAGTTTCTCTCCGTCACCCCTCCACTTT | CASSFSPSPLHF
. | TRBJ1-4 | . | TRBV4-2 | TGTGCCAGCAGCCAATCAAACCGGGACTCAGCGTTTTTT | CASSQSNRDSAFF
TRBD1 | TRBJ1-4 | . | TRBV7-7 | TGTGCCAGCAGCGTTAACAGGGGAAGGGGTGAAAAACTGTTTTTT | CASSVNRGRGEKLFF
. | TRBJ2-7 | . | TRBV6-6 | TGTGCCAGCAGCGGGAGTTCCTACGAGCAGTACTTC | CASSGSSYEQYF
. | TRBJ1-2 | . | TRBV6-6 | TGTGCCAGCAGTTATACGGGGCTTGACTATGGCTACACCTTC | CASSYTGLDYGYTF
. | TRBJ1-3 | . | TRBV10-1 | TGCGCCAGCAGCGCATCTCCCCCCGGAAACACCATATATTTT | CASSASPPGNTIYF
TRBD2 | TRBJ2-3 | . | TRBV18 | TGTGCCAGCTCACCAACCCGGGGGGTAACAGATACGCAGTATTTT | CASSPTRGVTDTQYF
. | TRBJ1-2 | . | TRBV5-8 | TGTGCCAGCAGCTCCCTCGGGTCGGCAGGCTACACCTTC | CASSSLGSAGYTF
TRBD2 | TRBJ2-5 | . | TRBV9 | TGTGCCAGCAGCGTAGTGGGTAGCGGGGGACGCCAGTACTTC | CASSVVGSGGRQYF
. | TRBJ1-1 | . | TRBV4-3 | TGCGCCAGCAGCCAAGATGTCTCCGTGAACACTGAAGCTTTCTTT | CASSQDVSVNTEAFF
. | TRBJ2-2 | . | TRBV7-2 | TGTGCCAGCAGCTTAGCAGGCGGGCAGAACACCGGGGAGCTGTTTTTT | CASSLAGGQNTGELFF
. | TRBJ1-2 | few | TRBV9 | TGTGCCAGCAGCCAGACAGCTTATGGCTACACCTTC | CASSQTAYGYTF
. | TRBJ2-2 | . | TRBV28 | TGTGCCAGCAGAATTCCGACAGGACCGAACACCGGGGAGCTGTTTTTT | CASRIPTGPNTGELFF
. | TRBJ1-4 | . | TRBV28 | TGTGCCAGCAGTTTGGGGGGTCGTCAGGAAAAACTGTTTTTT | CASSLGGRQEKLFF
. | TRBJ1-1 | . | TRBV19 | TGTGCCAGTAGTACCCCCCGACAGGCTACGAACACTGAAGCTTTCTTT | CASSTPRQATNTEAFF
. | TRBJ1-6 | . | TRBV28 | TGTGCCAGCAGTTTAGGATATAATTCACCCCTCCACTTT | CASSLGYNSPLHF
. | TRBJ1-5 | . | TRBV6-2/TRBV6-3 | TGTGCCAGCAGCCCACCCACCGGGACGGCCGACTATAGCAATCAGCCCCAGCATTTT | CASSPPTGTADYSNQPQHF
. | TRBJ1-3 | . | TRBV2 | TGTGCCAGCAGTACCCTAGGCCCCGGACTCGGAAACACCATATATTTT | CASSTLGPGLGNTIYF
. | TRBJ1-1 | . | TRBV9 | TGTGCCAGCAGCGTGGGGGTCCGGGAGACTATGGACACTGAAGCTTTCTTT | CASSVGVRETMDTEAFF
. | TRBJ1-2 | . | TRBV15 | TGTGCCACCAGCAGAAGACAGGCTCACTATGGCTACACCTTC | CATSRRQAHYGYTF
. | TRBJ1-5 | . | TRBV27 | TGTGCCAGCAGGGACGGCGCGGGACGGCACAATCAGCCCCAGCATTTT | CASRDGAGRHNQPQHF
TRBD2 | TRBJ2-1 | . | TRBV7-3 | TGTGCCAGCAGCCCGTTAGCGGGAGGCTCCTACAATGAGCAGTTCTTC | CASSPLAGGSYNEQFF
. | TRBJ1-1 | . | TRBV5-1 | TGCGCCAGCAGCTCCAAACAGGGTACGGACACTGAAGCTTTCTTT | CASSSKQGTDTEAFF
TRBD1 | TRBJ2-1 | . | TRBV19 | TGTGCCAGTAGCCGGCGGGACAGGGGGCAGTTCTTC | CASSRRDRGQFF
TRBD1 | TRBJ1-1 | once | TRBV2 | TGTGCCAGCAGCCTAGGACAGGGGGCTCGGGGCACTGAAGCTTTCTTT | CASSLGQGARGTEAFF
. | TRBJ2-2 | . | TRBV9 | TGTGCCAGCAGCGTAGTAGCCGGGAACCCATGGATCAACACCGGGGAGCTGTTTTTT | CASSVVAGNPWINTGELFF
. | TRBJ1-4 | once | TRBV7-2 | TGTGCCAGCAGCCCGACAGCAACTAATGAAAAACTGTTTTTT | CASSPTATNEKLFF
. | TRBJ1-5 | . | TRBV19 | TGTGCCAGTAGTACATTCAGAGGCAGCAATCAGCCCCAGCATTTT | CASSTFRGSNQPQHF